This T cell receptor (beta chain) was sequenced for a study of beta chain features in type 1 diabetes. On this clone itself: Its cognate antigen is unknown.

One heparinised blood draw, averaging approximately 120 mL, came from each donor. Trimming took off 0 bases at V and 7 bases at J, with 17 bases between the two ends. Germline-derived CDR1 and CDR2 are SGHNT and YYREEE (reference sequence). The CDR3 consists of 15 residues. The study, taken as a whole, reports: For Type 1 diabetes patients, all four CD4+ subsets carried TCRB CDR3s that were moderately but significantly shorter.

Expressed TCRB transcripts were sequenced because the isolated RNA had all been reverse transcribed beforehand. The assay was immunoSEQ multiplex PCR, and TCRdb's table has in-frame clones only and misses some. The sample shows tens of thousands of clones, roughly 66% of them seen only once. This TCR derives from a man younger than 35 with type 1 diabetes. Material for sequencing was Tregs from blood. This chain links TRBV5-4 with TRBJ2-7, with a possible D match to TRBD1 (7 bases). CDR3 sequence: CASSLGGTAPAEQYF. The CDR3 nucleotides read TGTGCCAGCAGCTTGGGCGGGACAGCCCCCGCGGAGCAGTACTTC. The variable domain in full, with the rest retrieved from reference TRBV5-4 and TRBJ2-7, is ETGVTQSPTHLIKTRGQQVTLRCSSQSGHNTVSWYQQALGQGPQFIFQYYREEENGRGNFPPRFSGLQFPNYSSELNVNALELDDSALYLCASSLGGTAPAEQYFGPGTRLTVT.